Presented here are 30 T cell receptor beta chains from one specimen sequenced in a study of T cell repertoires in cytomegalovirus infection. TCRdb re-analysed the reads in MiXCR, keeping a single row per CDR3 protein. Among almost 500,000 distinct CDR3 sequences listed, roughly 10% were seen once. The sequenced sample consisted of PBMCs. Receptor source: a human donor in good health (CMV status not recorded). Some clones in this sample may be carry-over from other donors' samples.

This clonotype has a count of ten or more. The chain recombines TRBV10-3 with TRBJ2-2; TRBD1 matches at 7 bases. The germline CDR1 and CDR2 sequences are ENHRY and SYGVKD. V was pared by 11 bases and J by 0 bases, with 12 bases of the junction left unmatched. CDR3 length: 16 amino acids. The DNA for the CDR3 is TGTGCCGCAAATACCGACAGGGTGGCGAACACCGGGGAGCTGTTTTTT. Amino acids: CAANTDRVANTGELFF.

This clonotype turned up a few times. V and J are TRBV15 and TRBJ2-3; 11 bases are a match to TRBD2. J gave up 0 bases and V 1 base, and 9 bases lay outside the gene matches. The CDR3 is made up of 19 amino acids. Germline CDR1 LNHNV, CDR2 YYDKDF (reference sequence). The CDR3 DNA reads as TGTGCCACCAGCAGAGTGGGCACTAGCGGGGGAATTAGCACAGATACGCAGTATTTT. Protein: CATSRVGTSGGISTDTQYF. The full variable domain, in which reference TRBV15 and TRBJ2-3 provide the parts outside the CDR3, is DAMVIQNPRYQVTQFGKPVTLSCSQTLNHNVMYWYQQKSSQAPKLLFHYYDKDFNNEADTPDNFQSRRPNTSFCFLDIRSPGLGDTAMYLCATSRVGTSGGISTDTQYFGPGTRLTVL.

The chain is built from TRBV30 and TRBJ2-7; 8 nucleotides agree with TRBD2. The CDR3 spans 15 residues. CDR1 is GTSNPN, CDR2 SVGIG, per germline (reference sequence). V shed 2 bases and J 5 bases; nucleotides not matched to a gene: 11. CDR3 sequence reads: CAWSPSTGGDNEQYF. CDR3 nucleotide sequence: TGTGCCTGGAGTCCCTCGACGGGAGGGGACAACGAGCAGTACTTC. The complete variable domain, with remaining parts taken from reference TRBV30 and TRBJ2-7, reads SQTIHQWPATLVQPVGSPLSLECTVEGTSNPNLYWYRQAAGRGLQLLFYSVGIGQISSEVPQNLSASRPQDRQFILSSKKLLLSDSGFYLCAWSPSTGGDNEQYFGPGTRLTVT.

This clonotype was observed at least ten times. V is TRBV7-6 and J is TRBJ1-1, with D perhaps matching TRBD1 (6 bases). Between the trimmed V and J ends, which lost 4 bases and 0 bases, there was a span of 15 bases. The germline V gene encodes CDR1 SGHVS and CDR2 FNYEAQ. The CDR3 is 16 residues long. The CDR3 is CASSSRIGGLNTEAFF. The DNA for the CDR3 is TGTGCCAGCAGCTCCCGAATAGGGGGTCTGAACACTGAAGCTTTCTTT.

This clonotype was seen repeatedly, ten times or more. The chain recombines TRBV23-1 with TRBJ2-5, with 10 bases lining up with TRBD1. TRBV23-1 is classed as an ORF, of uncertain function. CDR3 size: 15 residues. The junction had 6 bases not matched to a gene; V was cut back by 3 bases and J by 5 bases. The CDR3 DNA is TGCGCCAGCAGTCATCTCGACAGGGGGCTTGAGACCCAGTACTTC. It specifies CASSHLDRGLETQYF.

This clonotype was seen ten or more times. The genes are TRBV4-1 and TRBJ2-3, with a possible D match to TRBD2 (6 bases). V gave up 8 bases and J gave up 4 bases, with 16 bases separating them. Germline V lookup: CDR1 MGHRA, CDR2 YSYEKL. The CDR3 covers 14 residues. The CDR3 loop is CASAGRERSDTQYF. CDR3 sequence (DNA): TGCGCCAGCGCTGGACGGGAGAGATCAGATACGCAGTATTTT.

This clonotype occurred a few times. CDR3 loop: CASSHPQGTAGEEDTQYF. CDR3 coding DNA: TGTGCCAGCAGCCACCCCCAAGGGACAGCGGGAGAGGAAGATACGCAGTATTTT. This sequence joins TRBV4-2 and TRBJ2-3; TRBD2 might be the D (8 bases). The germline V gene encodes CDR1 LGHNA and CDR2 YNFKEQ. The CDR3 has 18 residues. The V gene lost 3 bases and the J gene lost 5 bases, with 24 bases spanning the gap.

This clonotype was detected many times. The rearrangement links TRBV29-1 to TRBJ1-1; no clear D. The germline V gene has CDR1 SQVTM and CDR2 ANQGSEA. Trimming took off 6 bases at V and 5 bases at J, with 13 bases between the two ends. The length of the CDR3 is 12 residues. This chain's CDR3 is CSVASRWTEAFF. CDR3 in DNA: TGCAGCGTCGCCTCCAGGTGGACTGAAGCTTTCTTT. The variable domain in full, completed from reference TRBV29-1 and TRBJ1-1, reads SAVISQKPSRDICQRGTSLTIQCQVDSQVTMMFWYRQQPGQSLTLIATANQGSEATYESGFVIDKFPISRPNLTFSTLTVSNMSPEDSSIYLCSVASRWTEAFFGQGTRLTVV.

This clonotype was counted many times. The V gene is TRBV4-2, the J gene TRBJ2-2; a weak D match, TRBD2 (5 bases). The germline CDR1 and CDR2 sequences are LGHNA and YNFKEQ. Trimming removed 0 bases from V and 15 bases from J, with 14 bases in between. The length of the CDR3 is 13 residues. CDR3 bases: TGTGCCAGCAGCCAAGATCCGACGGGGAAGGTGTTTTTT. It codes for CASSQDPTGKVFF.

For this clonotype: This could be a read error, since a much larger clone is one nucleotide away. The chain uses TRBV11-3 and TRBJ2-2; 7 positions match TRBD1. V lost 7 bases, J lost 3 bases, and 8 bases stayed unmatched. CDR1 SGHNT and CDR2 YENEEA come from the germline V gene. The CDR3 has 15 amino acids. CDR3: CASTLGQLDTGELFF. The CDR3 DNA reads as TGTGCCAGCACGCTGGGACAGTTGGACACCGGGGAGCTGTTTTTT. The full variable domain, in which reference TRBV11-3 and TRBJ2-2 provide the parts outside the CDR3, is EAGVVQSPRYKIIEKKQPVAFWCNPISGHNTLYWYLQNLGQGPELLIRYENEEAVDDSQLPKDRFSAERLKGVDSTLKIQPAELGDSAVYLCASTLGQLDTGELFFGEGSRLTVL.

This clonotype was picked up many times. The chain uses TRBV28 and TRBJ2-5; no clear D gene. The length of the CDR3 is 13 residues. The germline CDR1 and CDR2 sequences are MDHEN and SYDVKM. V lost 6 bases and J 5 bases, leaving 13 bases between the germline ends. CDR3 residues: CASRRTVGETQYF. CDR3 nucleotide sequence: TGTGCCAGCAGACGGACCGTTGGGGAGACCCAGTACTTC.

The genes are TRBV18 and TRBJ2-7, with 8 bases identical to TRBD2. With 2 bases clipped from V and 0 bases from J, the junction kept 6 bases outside the gene matches. This CDR3 has 16 amino acids. In germline, CDR1 is KGHSH, CDR2 LQKENI. CDR3 coding DNA: TGTGCCAGCTCACCAACGTCAGCGGGGGTCTCCTACGAGCAGTACTTC. Translation gives CASSPTSAGVSYEQYF.

This clonotype was seen repeatedly, ten times or more. The chain has TRBV28 and TRBJ2-2; TRBD2 matches 8 bases. After removal of 5 bases from V and 0 bases from J, the junction contained 8 bases not matched to a gene. Germline CDR1 is MDHEN and CDR2 is SYDVKM. This CDR3 contains 17 residues. In DNA, the CDR3 is TGTGCCAGCAGTCCCCCGGGAGGGAATCCGAACACCGGGGAGCTGTTTTTT. This encodes CASSPPGGNPNTGELFF. Variable domain in full (rest from reference TRBV28 and TRBJ2-2): DVKVTQSSRYLVKRTGEKVFLECVQDMDHENMFWYRQDPGLGLRLIYFSYDVKMKEKGDIPEGYSVSREKKERFSLILESASTNQTSMYLCASSPPGGNPNTGELFFGEGSRLTVL.

This clonotype has at least ten counts. The chain carries TRBV29-1 and TRBJ2-1; D is ambiguous. The CDR3 totals 11 residues. The V end was cut by 3 bases, the J end by 4 bases, with 4 bases between. CDR1 is SQVTM and CDR2 is ANQGSEA in the germline V gene. CDR3 in DNA: TGCAGCGTTGAGATGTACAATGAGCAGTTCTTC. Its translation is CSVEMYNEQFF.

This clonotype was observed at least ten times. The chain uses TRBV5-5 and TRBJ2-1; a weak D match, TRBD1 (6 bases). The CDR3 is 14 residues long. V was pared by 2 bases and J by 12 bases, with 18 bases between. Germline lookup yields CDR1 SGHKS and CDR2 YYEKEE (reference sequence). In DNA, the CDR3 is TGTGCCAGCAGCTTAGGGACAACTGCGATAGGGCAGTTCTTC. Translating it yields CASSLGTTAIGQFF.

V is TRBV20-1 and J is TRBJ2-3, with a weak D call TRBD2 (5 bases). Germline V gene sequence: CDR1 DFQATT, CDR2 SNEGSKA (reference sequence). This CDR3 is built from 13 residues. V dropped 3 bases and J dropped 6 bases, with 13 bases sitting between them. The CDR3: CSASDLLGDTQYF. CDR3 bases: TGCAGTGCTAGCGACTTACTAGGGGATACGCAGTATTTT.

In its sample, this clonotype was seen many times. The chain recombines TRBV28 with TRBJ2-5; either TRBD1 or TRBD2 may fit D (5 bases each). There are 15 residues in the CDR3. Germline V gives CDR1 MDHEN, CDR2 SYDVKM. V lost 4 bases and J 2 bases, leaving 14 bases between the germline ends. CDR3 amino acids: CASSWASEGQETQYF. The CDR3, as DNA: TGTGCCAGCAGTTGGGCAAGTGAGGGGCAAGAGACCCAGTACTTC.

The sample holds many counts of this clonotype. The CDR3 sequence: CASSLALSVTGELFF. In DNA form, the CDR3 reads TGTGCCAGCAGCTTAGCGTTGTCGGTCACCGGGGAGCTGTTTTTT. The V and J genes are TRBV7-2 and TRBJ2-2; D unresolved. Trimming removed 0 bases from V and 4 bases from J, with 9 bases in between. Per germline, CDR1 SGHTA and CDR2 FQGNSA. CDR3 size: 15 residues.

This clonotype was seen many times. The rearrangement joins TRBV7-2 to TRBJ2-2, with a weak D call TRBD2 (5 bases). There are 16 residues in the CDR3. The germline V and J ends were trimmed by 5 bases and 0 bases, with 13 bases remaining between them. CDR1 SGHTA and CDR2 FQGNSA come from the germline V gene. The CDR3 DNA reads TGTGCCAGCAGCCCCCGTGGGAGATCGAACACCGGGGAGCTGTTTTTT. The encoded protein is CASSPRGRSNTGELFF.

This clonotype was picked up many times. This chain connects TRBV2 to TRBJ1-5, with TRBD1 as a possible D gene (5 bases). CDR3 length equals 13 residues. CDR1 and CDR2 from the germline V gene are SNHLY and FYNNEI. V was trimmed by 7 bases and J by 7 bases, leaving 14 bases between them. The chain's CDR3 is CASIERGNQPQHF. The DNA of the CDR3 is TGTGCCAGCATCGAAAGGGGAAACCAGCCCCAGCATTTT.

This sequence joins TRBV20-1 and TRBJ2-3; a weak D match, TRBD1 (5 bases). The CDR3 has 14 amino acids. Between the trimmed V and J ends, which lost 7 bases and 6 bases, there was a span of 20 bases. CDR1 and CDR2 (germline): DFQATT, SNEGSKA (reference sequence). This chain's CDR3 is CSVRQGGVMDTQYF. CDR3 sequence (DNA): TGCAGTGTCAGGCAGGGCGGTGTGATGGATACGCAGTATTTT.

This clonotype has only a few counts. The chain combines TRBV19 with TRBJ2-2; TRBD1 agrees at 7 bases. The J segment lost 7 bases and the V segment lost 7 bases, leaving 6 bases of the junction unmatched. The CDR3 covers 13 residues. Germline V gene lookup returns CDR1 LNHDA and CDR2 SQIVND (reference sequence). The CDR3 region has the DNA TGTGCCAGTAATCGGGACAGATACGGGGAGCTGTTTTTT. Its protein product is CASNRDRYGELFF.

This clonotype has ten or more counts. This chain links TRBV7-9 with TRBJ1-1; perhaps TRBD1 as D (5 bases). From germline, CDR1 is SEHNR and CDR2 FQNEAQ (reference sequence). The V and J ends lost 2 bases and 4 bases respectively, with 11 bases between them. CDR3 length: 14 amino acids. The CDR3 region is CASSLIGGGTEAFF. The CDR3 DNA follows: TGTGCCAGCAGCTTAATTGGGGGTGGCACTGAAGCTTTCTTT.

This clonotype has just a few counts. The CDR3 loop reads CATSRGLRDSGYTF. CDR3 DNA sequence: TGTGCCACCAGCAGAGGCCTCCGGGACAGCGGCTACACCTTC. This sequence joins TRBV15 and TRBJ1-2; 7 bases agree with TRBD1. Per the germline V gene, CDR1 is LNHNV and CDR2 is YYDKDF (reference sequence). The CDR3 sequence is 14 residues long. Trimming took 1 base from V and 8 from J; bases not matched to a gene: 7. The whole variable domain, filled in from reference TRBV15 and TRBJ1-2, reads DAMVIQNPRYQVTQFGKPVTLSCSQTLNHNVMYWYQQKSSQAPKLLFHYYDKDFNNEADTPDNFQSRRPNTSFCFLDIRSPGLGDTAMYLCATSRGLRDSGYTFGSGTRLTVV.

This clonotype was seen many times. The CDR3 here is CVSGGWETQYF. DNA for the CDR3: TGTGTCTCCGGAGGCTGGGAGACCCAGTACTTC. The chain links TRBV7-9 to TRBJ2-5, with D perhaps TRBD2 (5 bases). The CDR3 is made up of 11 amino acids. Germline CDR1 is SEHNR and CDR2 is FQNEAQ (reference sequence).

This clonotype was counted at least ten times. This chain joins TRBV28 and TRBJ1-3; D is perhaps TRBD1 (5 bases). CDR3 size: 16 residues. In germline, CDR1 is MDHEN, CDR2 SYDVKM. V lost 4 bases, J lost 5 bases, and 18 bases lay in between. The CDR3 reads CASSWRGEGKRNTIYF. The DNA of the CDR3 is TGTGCCAGCAGTTGGAGGGGTGAGGGAAAGAGAAACACCATATATTTT.

This clonotype was picked up a small number of times. The V call is TRBV11-2, the J call TRBJ2-1, with TRBD2 as a possible D gene (5 bases). V was shortened by 5 bases and J by 8 bases, with 16 bases between the two germline ends. Germline V gene sequence: CDR1 SGHAT, CDR2 FQNNGV. This CDR3 is built from 14 residues. CDR3 protein: CASSRRFPGDEQFF. CDR3 DNA: TGTGCCAGCAGCCGTAGATTTCCCGGGGATGAGCAGTTCTTC.

This clonotype was counted ten times or more. The genes are TRBV7-8 and TRBJ1-5; D call uncertain. V gave up 2 bases and J gave up 5 bases, with 10 bases separating them. The CDR3 covers 14 residues. Germline V gives CDR1 SGHVS, CDR2 FQNEAQ. CDR3 residues: CASSLSDTYQPQHF. Here the CDR3 DNA reads TGTGCCAGCAGCTTATCCGATACCTATCAGCCCCAGCATTTT.

This clonotype was seen ten or more times. The chain recombines TRBV12-3 or TRBV12-4 with TRBJ2-3, with 13 nucleotides matching TRBD2. The CDR3 is 16 amino acids. V gave up 5 bases and J gave up 3 bases; unmatched junction bases: 5. The CDR3 here is CASSGVTSGGTDTQYF. CDR3 nucleotide sequence: TGTGCCAGCAGTGGAGTGACTAGCGGGGGGACAGATACGCAGTATTTT.

The V call is TRBV7-9, the J call TRBJ2-3; the match to TRBD2 covers 7 bases. This CDR3 comprises 14 residues. The ends lost 5 bases at V and 2 bases at J; junction bases unmatched: 4. Germline values: CDR1 SEHNR, CDR2 FQNEAQ (reference sequence). This CDR3 is CASSGRLATDTQYF. The DNA of the CDR3 is TGTGCCAGCAGCGGTAGACTAGCCACAGATACGCAGTATTTT.